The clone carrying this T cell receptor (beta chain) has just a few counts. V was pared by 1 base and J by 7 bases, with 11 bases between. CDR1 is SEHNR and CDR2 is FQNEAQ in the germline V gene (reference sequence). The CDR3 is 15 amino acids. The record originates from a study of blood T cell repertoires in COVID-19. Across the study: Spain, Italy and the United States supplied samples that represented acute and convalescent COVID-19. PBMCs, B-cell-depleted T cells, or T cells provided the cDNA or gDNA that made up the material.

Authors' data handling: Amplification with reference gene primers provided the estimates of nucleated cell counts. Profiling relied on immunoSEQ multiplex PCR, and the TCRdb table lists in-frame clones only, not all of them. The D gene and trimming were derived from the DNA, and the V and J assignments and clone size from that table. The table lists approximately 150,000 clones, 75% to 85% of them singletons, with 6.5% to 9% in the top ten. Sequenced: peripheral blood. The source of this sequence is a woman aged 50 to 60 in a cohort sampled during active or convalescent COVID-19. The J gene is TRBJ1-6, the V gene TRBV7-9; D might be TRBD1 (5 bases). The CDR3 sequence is CASSLEGDSNSPLHF. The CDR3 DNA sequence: TGTGCCAGCAGCTTAGAAGGGGATTCAAATTCACCCCTCCACTTT.